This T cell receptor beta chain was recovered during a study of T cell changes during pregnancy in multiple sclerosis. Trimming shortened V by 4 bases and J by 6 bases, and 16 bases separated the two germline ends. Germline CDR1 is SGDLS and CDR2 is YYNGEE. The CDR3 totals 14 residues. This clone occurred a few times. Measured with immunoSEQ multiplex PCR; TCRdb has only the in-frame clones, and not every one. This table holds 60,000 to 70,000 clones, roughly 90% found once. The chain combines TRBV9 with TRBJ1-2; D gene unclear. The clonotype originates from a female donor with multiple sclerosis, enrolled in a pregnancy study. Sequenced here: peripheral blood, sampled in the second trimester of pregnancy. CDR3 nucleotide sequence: TGTGCCAGCAGCCCCCGAGGAGGGAGCGATGGCTACACCTTC. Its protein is CASSPRGGSDGYTF.